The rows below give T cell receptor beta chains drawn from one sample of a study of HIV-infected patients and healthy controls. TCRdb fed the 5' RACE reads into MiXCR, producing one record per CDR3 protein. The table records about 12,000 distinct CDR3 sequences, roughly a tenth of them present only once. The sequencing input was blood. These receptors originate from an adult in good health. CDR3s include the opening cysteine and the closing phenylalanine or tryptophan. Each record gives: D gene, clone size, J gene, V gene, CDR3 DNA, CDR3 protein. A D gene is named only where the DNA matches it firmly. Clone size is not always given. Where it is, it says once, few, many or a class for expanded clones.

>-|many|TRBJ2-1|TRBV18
TGTGCCAGCTCAGCCGAGGGCAATGAGCAGTTCTTC
CASSAEGNEQFF
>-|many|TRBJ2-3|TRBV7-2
TGTGCCAGCAGCTTAGTAGCGGCTAGCACAGATACGCAGTATTTT
CASSLVAASTDTQYF
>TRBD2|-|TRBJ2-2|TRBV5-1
TGCGCCAGCACGGGGTCGGGACTAGCGGGAGCAGGAAACACCGGGGAGCTGTTTTTT
CASTGSGLAGAGNTGELFF
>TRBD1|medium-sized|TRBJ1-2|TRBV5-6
TGTGCCAGCAGCTGGGACAGGGGCGTTTTCGGCTACACCTTC
CASSWDRGVFGYTF
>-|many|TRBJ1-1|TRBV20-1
TGCAGTGCTAGATCTCGGGCGAATAGAGGGAACACTGAAGCTTTCTTT
CSARSRANRGNTEAFF
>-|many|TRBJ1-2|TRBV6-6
TGTGCCAGCTGCAGTGGACTCCGATATGGCTACACCTTC
CASCSGLRYGYTF
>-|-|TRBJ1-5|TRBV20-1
TGCAGTGCTATCGAGACAGCCAACAATCAGCCCCAGCATTTT
CSAIETANNQPQHF
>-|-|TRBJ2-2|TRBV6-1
TGTGCCAGCAGTGATGGTGGACCGAACACCGGGGAGCTGTTTTTT
CASSDGGPNTGELFF
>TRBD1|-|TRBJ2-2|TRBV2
TGTGCCAGCAGGCCCGGGACAGCCAGAGGCGGGGAGCTGTTTTTT
CASRPGTARGGELFF
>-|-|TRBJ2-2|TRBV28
TGTGCCAGCATGTCTTGGAACTCTGAGGGATCTGGCACCGGGGAGCTGTTTTTT
CASMSWNSEGSGTGELFF
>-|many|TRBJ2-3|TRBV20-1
TGCAGTGCTAGACCGGGGGAGGCAGATACGCAGTATTTT
CSARPGEADTQYF
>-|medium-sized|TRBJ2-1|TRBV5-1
TGCGCCAGCAGCTTGGGCCAGGTTAGCAATGAGCAGTTCTTC
CASSLGQVSNEQFF
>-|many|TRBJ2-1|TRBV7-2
TGTGCCAGCAGCGCGTACAATGAGCAGTTCTTC
CASSAYNEQFF
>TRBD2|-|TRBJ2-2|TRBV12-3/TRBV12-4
TGTGCCAGCAGTTTCGAGCGGGGGAACACCGGGGAGCTGTTTTTT
CASSFERGNTGELFF
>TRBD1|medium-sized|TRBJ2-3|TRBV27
TGTGCCAGCAGACCCCGGACAGGGGGCAGAGATACGCAGTATTTT
CASRPRTGGRDTQYF
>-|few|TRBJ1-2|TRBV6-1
TGTGCCAGCAGCTGGGAAGGGATGTATGGCTACACCTTC
CASSWEGMYGYTF
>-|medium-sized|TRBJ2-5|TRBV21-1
TGTGCCAGCAGCCCCGGGACTAGCGGGGGTGAGACCCAGTACTTC
CASSPGTSGGETQYF
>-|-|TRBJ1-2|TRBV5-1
TGCGCCAGCAGCTTGTATCGGACAGAAAGAAGTGGCTACACCTTC
CASSLYRTERSGYTF
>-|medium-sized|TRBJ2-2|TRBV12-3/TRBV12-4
TGTGCCAGCAGTGAACAGGAGGCGGTGGCCGGGGAGCTGTTTTTT
CASSEQEAVAGELFF
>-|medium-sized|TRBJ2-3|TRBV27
TGTGCCAGCAGTTTGAACAGACACACAGATACGCAGTATTTT
CASSLNRHTDTQYF
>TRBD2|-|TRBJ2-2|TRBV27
TGTGCCAGCAGGAAACTAGCGGGCGTTAACACCGGGGAGCTGTTTTTT
CASRKLAGVNTGELFF
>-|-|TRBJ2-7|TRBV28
TGTGCCAGCAGTTTAGGGGCAGGAGGCCCCTACGAGCAGTACTTC
CASSLGAGGPYEQYF
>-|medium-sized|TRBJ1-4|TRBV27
TGTGCCAGCAGTCCGTCGAGGGCGGGGGGTGAAAAACTGTTTTTT
CASSPSRAGGEKLFF
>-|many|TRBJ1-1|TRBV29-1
TGCAGCGTTCTAACAGGTAACACTGAAGCTTTCTTT
CSVLTGNTEAFF
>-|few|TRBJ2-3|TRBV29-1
TGCAGCGTTGACGGGGCGAACACAGATACGCAGTATTTT
CSVDGANTDTQYF
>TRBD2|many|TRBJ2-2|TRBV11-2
TGTGCCAGCAGCTTAGGGGGGACTAGGACCGGGGAGCTGTTTTTT
CASSLGGTRTGELFF
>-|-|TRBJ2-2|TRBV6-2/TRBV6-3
TGTGCCAGCAGTCAACCGGACTATTACACCGGGGAGCTGTTTTTT
CASSQPDYYTGELFF
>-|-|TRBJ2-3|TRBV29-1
TGCAGCGTCAAGTATCGACCTAGCGCTACGCAGTATTTT
CSVKYRPSATQYF
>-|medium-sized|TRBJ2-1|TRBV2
TGTGCCAGCAGTAGAGACAGCTACAATGAGCAGTTCTTC
CASSRDSYNEQFF
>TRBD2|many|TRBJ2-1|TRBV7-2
TGTGCCAGCAGCTTGGGGGGGTTGTACAATGAGCAGTTCTTC
CASSLGGLYNEQFF
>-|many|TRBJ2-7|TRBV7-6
TGTGCCAGCAGCCCCGGGACGAACTCCTACGAGCAGTACTTC
CASSPGTNSYEQYF
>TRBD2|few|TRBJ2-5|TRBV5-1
TGCGCCAGCAGCTTGGGTAGCGGGAAAGAGACCCAGTACTTC
CASSLGSGKETQYF
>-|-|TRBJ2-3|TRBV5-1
TGCGCCAGCAGCTATGGGAGACAGTCAGATACGCAGTATTTT
CASSYGRQSDTQYF
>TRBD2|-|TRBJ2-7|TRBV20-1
TGCAGTGCTCCCCTTCGGGGGGGCTACGAGCAGTACTTC
CSAPLRGGYEQYF
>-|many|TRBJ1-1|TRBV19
TGTGCCAGTAGTTCCCTAGGGGAGTCGGCTGAAGCTTTCTTT
CASSSLGESAEAFF
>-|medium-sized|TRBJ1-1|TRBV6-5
TGTGCCACCCAATCCTATGCTAACACTGAAGCTTTCTTT
CATQSYANTEAFF
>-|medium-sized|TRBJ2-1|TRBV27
TGTGCCAGCAGTTTTAACCGTCCGCCAAATTTTTACAATGAGCAGTTCTTC
CASSFNRPPNFYNEQFF
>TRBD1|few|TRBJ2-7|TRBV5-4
TGTGCCAGCAGACGTACGCGGGACAGGGCATCCTACGAGCAGTACTTC
CASRRTRDRASYEQYF
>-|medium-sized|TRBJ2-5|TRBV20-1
TGCAGTGGGGCTACCCAAGAGACCCAGTACTTC
CSGATQETQYF
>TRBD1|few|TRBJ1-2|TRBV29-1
TGCAGCGTTACTTCCGGGACAGGGGGGCGCATCATTGACACCTTC
CSVTSGTGGRIIDTF
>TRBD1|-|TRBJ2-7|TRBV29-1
TGCAGCGTTGAAGATGGGGTCAGGGGGTGGATGGGGCAGTACTTC
CSVEDGVRGWMGQYF
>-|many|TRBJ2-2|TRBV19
TGTGCCAGTACCTCGGGGGACGGGGAGCTGTTTTTT
CASTSGDGELFF
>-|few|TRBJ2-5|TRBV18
TGTGCCAGCTCACTAGCAGTTCAAGAGACCCAGTACTTC
CASSLAVQETQYF
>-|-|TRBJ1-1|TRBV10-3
TGTGCCATCCAGAAGAGGGTTGACACTGAAGCTTTCTTT
CAIQKRVDTEAFF